What follows describes a single T cell receptor (beta chain). The entry originates in a study of blood T cell repertoires in COVID-19. Looking at the study overall: PBMCs, B-cell-depleted T cells, or T cells provided the cDNA or gDNA that made up the material.

Source study methods: Amplification from reference gene primers served as the basis for estimated nucleated cell counts. The assay was immunoSEQ multiplex PCR, and TCRdb's table has in-frame clones only and misses some. For V, J and clone size, that table is used; D and trimming come from the DNA. This repertoire shows around 64,000 clones, approximately 91% found once; its top ten account for roughly 1.5%. Looked up from germline, CDR1 is LGHNA and CDR2 is YNFKEQ. Trimming shortened V by 0 bases and J by 6 bases, and 11 bases separated the two germline ends. The CDR3 runs to 14 residues. Sequences were obtained from peripheral blood. The sequence was collected from a human donor in a cohort sampled during active COVID-19. The chain couples TRBV4-2 to TRBJ1-1, with D unclear. The CDR3 protein is CASSQDFTVSEAFF. The CDR3 DNA reads TGTGCCAGCAGCCAAGATTTTACAGTGTCTGAAGCTTTCTTT.